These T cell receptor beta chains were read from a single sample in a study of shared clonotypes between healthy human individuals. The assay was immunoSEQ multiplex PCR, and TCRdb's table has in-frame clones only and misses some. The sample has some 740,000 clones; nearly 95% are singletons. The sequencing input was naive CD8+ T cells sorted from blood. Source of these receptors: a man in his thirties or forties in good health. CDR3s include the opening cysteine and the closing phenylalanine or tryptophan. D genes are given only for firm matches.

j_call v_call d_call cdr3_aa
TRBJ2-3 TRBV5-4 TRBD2 CASSQGEGRMYF
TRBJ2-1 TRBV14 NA CASSSLENLGNEQFF
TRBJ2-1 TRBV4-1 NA CASSEDLGGANEQFF
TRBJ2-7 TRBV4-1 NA CASSQEQGYDEQYF
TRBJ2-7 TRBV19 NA CASSPGPLAYEQYF
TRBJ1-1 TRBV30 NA CAWTLGTGDLNTEAFF
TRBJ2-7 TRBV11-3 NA CASSSGGVSEQYF
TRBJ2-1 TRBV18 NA CATIARGNEQFF
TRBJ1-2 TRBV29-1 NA CSSYSVAYGYTF
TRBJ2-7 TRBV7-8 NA CASSITVGGEQYF
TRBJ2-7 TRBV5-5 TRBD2 CASSLLAGVLYEQYF
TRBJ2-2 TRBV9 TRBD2 CASSVPVREDTGELFF
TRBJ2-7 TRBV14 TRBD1 CASSQYPGTGGYEQYF
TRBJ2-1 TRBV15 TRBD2 CATSSGTSGGYNEQFF
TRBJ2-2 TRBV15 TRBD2 CATIPGGASTGELFF
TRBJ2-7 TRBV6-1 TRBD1 CANGQDSYEQYF
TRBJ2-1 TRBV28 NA CASSWSLASPNEQFF
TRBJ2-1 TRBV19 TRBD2 CASSIGQREGLDEQFF
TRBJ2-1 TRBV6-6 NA CASALGQNNEQFF
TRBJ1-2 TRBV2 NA CASSEDNYGYTF
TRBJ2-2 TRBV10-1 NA CARTQGSNTGELFF
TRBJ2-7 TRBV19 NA CASSIVRADFGYEQYF
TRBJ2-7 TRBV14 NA CASSQADVGYEQYF
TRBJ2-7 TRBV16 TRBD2 CASSQSLPGLAGSRHSYEQYF
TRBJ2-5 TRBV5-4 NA CASSLGGLTETQYF
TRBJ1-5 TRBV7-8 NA CASSLDELSNQPQHF
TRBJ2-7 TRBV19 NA CASSIGSGYEQYF
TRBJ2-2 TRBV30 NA CAWNSFGSNTGELFF
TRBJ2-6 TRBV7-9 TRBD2 CASILPFGGSGANVLTF
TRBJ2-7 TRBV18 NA CASSPGFPPGDYEQYF
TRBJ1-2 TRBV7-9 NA CASGGMRARASGYTF
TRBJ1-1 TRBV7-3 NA CASSPMGNTEAFF
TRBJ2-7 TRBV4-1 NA CASSQVSGIGSYEQYF
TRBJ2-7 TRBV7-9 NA CASSLYGGSPYEQYF
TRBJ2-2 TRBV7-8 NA CASSSEGPAGELFF
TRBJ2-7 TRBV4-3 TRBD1 CASSQGRDRDYEQYF
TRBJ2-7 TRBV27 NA CASSFQGPYEQYF
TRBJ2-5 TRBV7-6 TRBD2 CAGSYDGTSGKRKYF
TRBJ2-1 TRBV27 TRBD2 CASRGLAANEQFF
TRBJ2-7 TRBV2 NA CASSPLTGTYEQYF
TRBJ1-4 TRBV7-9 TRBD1 CAAWDRTNEKLFF
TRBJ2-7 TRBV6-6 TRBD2 CASGGETSGTYEQYF
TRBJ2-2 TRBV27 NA CASMGGSNTGELFF
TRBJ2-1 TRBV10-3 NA CAISEGRPSYNEQFF
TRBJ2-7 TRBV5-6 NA CASSLGGGFVDEQYF
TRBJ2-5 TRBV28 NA CASSPDSSAWETQYF
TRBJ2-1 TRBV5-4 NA CASSLDGYNEQFF
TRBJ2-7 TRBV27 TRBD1 CASRTGVLSYEQYF
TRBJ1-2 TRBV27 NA CASTPRGTNYGYTF
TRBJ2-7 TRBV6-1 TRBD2 CASREGSGSGYEQYF